The 2 T cell receptor beta chains listed next were all sequenced from one sample in a study of shared clonotypes between healthy human individuals (dated by TCRdb to the early 2020s). The library was obtained by the immunoSEQ multiplex PCR assay. Here the immuneACCESS table is served through TCRdb, limited to in-frame sequences with V and J called. Missing clones are a known gap in these copies; in checked studies unresolved V genes cover under half, and the rest lacks a known reason. The sample table lists about 1 million clones, around 74% of them with a count of one. In total, the top ten clones hold about 1.4% of the sample. The sample consisted of memory CD4+ T cells sorted from blood. Interpreted using the paper, the cell subset or site label stands for: CD45RA-negative fraction. The origin of the receptors is a man aged 18 to 30 in good health.

The CDR3, as DNA: TGTGCCAGCAGCTACGACAGGGGGAATGAGCAGTTCTTC. Its translation: CASSYDRGNEQFF. The chain recombines TRBV5-6 with TRBJ2-1; 9 nucleotides agree with TRBD1. In germline, CDR1 is SGHDT, CDR2 YYEEEE. The CDR3 runs to 13 residues. Unmatched junction bases numbered 2, after V lost 3 bases and J lost 7 bases.

V gene TRBV4-3 combines with J gene TRBJ2-7; D unresolved. Trimming removed 0 bases from V and 3 bases from J, with 6 bases in between. This CDR3 is built from 13 residues. Germline V gives CDR1 LGHNA, CDR2 YSLEER. The CDR3 sequence: CASSQERYYEQYF. The DNA of the CDR3 is TGCGCCAGCAGCCAAGAGAGGTACTACGAGCAGTACTTC.